Shown below are 19 T cell receptor beta chains from a single sample sequenced in a study of cytomegalovirus exposure and HLA in healthy donors. The study ran its PCR with 60 Vbeta and 13 Jbeta primers. Here immunoSEQ multiplex PCR was the method, and the copy in TCRdb shows in-frame clones only, minus some. The sample carries some 140,000 clones, approximately 80% recorded once. Sequencing was carried out using PBMCs. Receptor source: a male donor in good health and CMV-seropositive.

The V and J genes are TRBV6-5 and TRBJ2-3; TRBD2 matches 10 bases. The CDR3 length is 15 residues. Per germline, CDR1 MNHEY and CDR2 SVGAGI. V dropped 6 bases and J dropped 1; count of bases not matched to a gene: 4. The CDR3 loop reads CASRIAGGGTDTQYF. The DNA for the CDR3 is TGTGCCAGCAGGATAGCGGGGGGTGGCACAGATACGCAGTATTTT.

V and J are TRBV7-2 and TRBJ1-5; TRBD1 agrees at 7 bases. This CDR3 has 14 amino acids. With V trimmed by 7 bases and J by 2 bases, 5 bases remained unmatched. Germline V CDR1 and CDR2: SGHTA, FQGNSA. The CDR3 loop reads CASNRQGGNQPQHF. In DNA form, the CDR3 reads TGTGCCAGCAATCGACAGGGTGGCAATCAGCCCCAGCATTTT.

The V and J genes are TRBV4-2 and TRBJ2-2; 8 bases match TRBD1. The V and J ends lost 5 bases and 6 bases, in that order; junction bases with no gene match: 8. This CDR3 comprises 15 residues. The germline V gene encodes CDR1 LGHNA and CDR2 YNFKEQ. CDR3: CASSSLDREAGELFF. The CDR3, as DNA: TGTGCCAGCAGCTCCCTGGACAGGGAGGCCGGGGAGCTGTTTTTT.

V is TRBV6-6 and J is TRBJ2-4, with 9 bases aligning to TRBD2. The germline V gene has CDR1 MNHNY and CDR2 SVGAGI (reference sequence). J lost 2 bases, V lost 6 bases, and 5 bases had no gene match. This CDR3 spans 15 amino acids. CDR3 DNA sequence: TGTGCCAGCAGCGATAGCGGGAGATCCAAAAACATTCAGTACTTC. It encodes CASSDSGRSKNIQYF.

V gene TRBV5-1 combines with J gene TRBJ2-2; TRBD2 matches 11 bases. The J segment lost 5 bases and the V segment lost 4 bases, leaving 10 bases of the junction unmatched. In germline, CDR1 is SGHRS, CDR2 YFSETQ. The CDR3 extends over 17 amino acids. The CDR3 DNA sequence: TGCGCCAGCAGCCTACATAGCGGGGGGGCCGGAACCGGGGAGCTGTTTTTT. It specifies CASSLHSGGAGTGELFF.

This sequence joins TRBV7-8 and TRBJ1-2; 10 positions match TRBD1. CDR3 length equals 15 residues. V trimming: 5 bases; J trimming: 5 bases; junction bases outside the gene matches: 8. Germline values: CDR1 SGHVS, CDR2 FQNEAQ. CDR3 sequence (DNA): TGTGCCAGCAGCCTATCCGGGACAGGGGTATATGGCTACACCTTC. This codes for CASSLSGTGVYGYTF.

The chain employs TRBV6-5 and TRBJ2-1, with 7 positions matching TRBD2. Trimming took 8 bases from V and 6 from J; bases not matched to a gene: 1. The germline CDR1 and CDR2 sequences are MNHEY and SVGAGI. There are 11 residues in the CDR3. The CDR3 nucleotides are TGTGCCAGCTGGGGGGGCAATGAGCAGTTCTTC. It codes for CASWGGNEQFF.

The gene calls are TRBV11-3 and TRBJ2-1, with 9 nucleotides matching TRBD1. CDR3 length: 13 amino acids. Germline CDR1 reads SGHNT; CDR2 reads YENEEA. V trimming: 5 bases; J trimming: 9 bases; junction bases outside the gene matches: 5. This CDR3 reads CASSRDRGAEQFF. For the CDR3, the DNA is TGTGCCAGCAGCCGCGACAGGGGGGCTGAGCAGTTCTTC.

The chain employs TRBV4-1 and TRBJ1-5; 10 bases map to TRBD1. Germline CDR1 reads MGHRA; CDR2 reads YSYEKL. This CDR3 is 16 amino acids long. J was trimmed by 4 bases and V by 4 bases; bases with no gene match: 7. The CDR3 DNA sequence: TGCGCCAGCAGCCGTATACCGGGACAGGGGAATCAGCCCCAGCATTTT. It codes for CASSRIPGQGNQPQHF.

The V call is TRBV18, the J call TRBJ1-4; TRBD1 matches 9 bases. This CDR3 is 16 amino acids long. CDR1 and CDR2 (germline): KGHSH, LQKENI. Trimming at V came to 3 bases and at J to 0 bases, leaving 2 bases not matched to a gene. Here the CDR3 reads CASSPDRGATNEKLFF. CDR3 in DNA: TGTGCCAGCTCACCGGACAGGGGAGCAACTAATGAAAAACTGTTTTTT.

There are a few counts of this clone. V usage is TRBV28 and J usage is TRBJ2-5; D possibly corresponds to TRBD1 (6 bases). The V gene lost 2 bases and the J gene lost 3 bases, with 10 bases spanning the gap. Germline loops: CDR1 MDHEN, CDR2 SYDVKM. The CDR3 has 14 amino acids. In DNA, the CDR3 is TGTGCCAGCAGTTTACCCACAGGGAAAGAGACCCAGTACTTC. Its protein is CASSLPTGKETQYF.

The chain is built from TRBV25-1 and TRBJ1-2; D unclear. Germline V gene data show CDR1 as MGHDK and CDR2 as SYGVNS. Trimming shortened V by 4 bases and J by 7 bases, and 22 bases separated the two germline ends. The CDR3 is made up of 16 amino acids. The CDR3 here is CASSAQLGSLAGGYTF. The CDR3, as DNA: TGTGCCAGCAGTGCCCAATTGGGCAGTCTAGCGGGTGGCTACACCTTC.

V usage is TRBV5-4 and J usage is TRBJ2-2; D might be TRBD2 (6 bases). CDR1 SGHNT and CDR2 YYREEE come from the germline V gene (reference sequence). The ends were cut back, 0 bases at V and 6 bases at J, with 9 bases in the middle. CDR3 length: 14 residues. This CDR3 is CASSLGEVPGELFF. CDR3 DNA sequence: TGTGCCAGCAGCTTGGGGGAGGTCCCCGGGGAGCTGTTTTTT. Full variable domain (rest looked up from reference TRBV5-4 and TRBJ2-2): ETGVTQSPTHLIKTRGQQVTLRCSSQSGHNTVSWYQQALGQGPQFIFQYYREEENGRGNFPPRFSGLQFPNYSSELNVNALELDDSALYLCASSLGEVPGELFFGEGSRLTVL.

This clone was counted between two and nine times. The chain has TRBV6-1 and TRBJ1-5; TRBD1 matches at 7 bases. The CDR3 contains 14 residues. Germline loops: CDR1 MNHNS, CDR2 SASEGT. V dropped 7 bases and J dropped 3; count of bases not matched to a gene: 6. CDR3 sequence (DNA): TGTGCCAGCAATAGAGGGGGCACCAATCAGCCCCAGCATTTT. This gives the protein CASNRGGTNQPQHF.

The chain links TRBV4-2 to TRBJ2-5, with D maybe TRBD2 (5 bases). V was shortened by 0 bases and J by 0 bases, with 11 bases between the two germline ends. This CDR3 contains 16 residues. Germline loops: CDR1 LGHNA, CDR2 YNFKEQ. CDR3 bases: TGTGCCAGCAGCCAAGATTTATCTAGCCACCAAGAGACCCAGTACTTC. Protein sequence: CASSQDLSSHQETQYF.

This clone came up a few times. The V call is TRBV15, the J call TRBJ2-7; the match to TRBD2 covers 7 bases. Germline assignment: CDR1 LNHNV and CDR2 YYDKDF (reference sequence). The V segment lost 5 bases and the J segment 4 bases; nucleotides outside the gene matches: 14. The CDR3 extends over 16 amino acids. In DNA, the CDR3 is TGTGCCACCAGCCCCCCCGGGGGGTCCGGGGAATACGAGCAGTACTTC. This gives the protein CATSPPGGSGEYEQYF.

V usage is TRBV28 and J usage is TRBJ2-5; the match to TRBD1 covers 8 bases. CDR1 is MDHEN, CDR2 SYDVKM, per germline. V trimming: 4 bases; J trimming: 0 bases; junction bases outside the gene matches: 4. The CDR3 is 15 amino acids. DNA for the CDR3: TGTGCCAGCAGTTCGGACAGGGCCAACCAAGAGACCCAGTACTTC. Its protein product is CASSSDRANQETQYF.

V gene TRBV19 combines with J gene TRBJ2-5, with TRBD2 identical over 10 bases. The CDR3 spans 14 residues. Trimming took 8 bases from V and 5 from J; bases not matched to a gene: 8. Germline CDR1 reads LNHDA; CDR2 reads SQIVND (reference sequence). This CDR3 reads CASGERGGVETQYF. CDR3 nucleotide sequence: TGTGCCAGTGGTGAGCGGGGGGGAGTGGAGACCCAGTACTTC.

V and J are TRBV6-6 and TRBJ2-2; no clear D gene. This CDR3 contains 14 residues. Trimming left V 2 bases short and J 0 bases short, with 4 bases between. CDR1 is MNHNY and CDR2 is SVGAGI in the germline V gene (reference sequence). The CDR3 sequence: CASSYTTNTGELFF. In DNA form, the CDR3 reads TGTGCCAGCAGTTACACTACGAACACCGGGGAGCTGTTTTTT.